The 27 T cell receptor beta chains in this list originate from one sample, sequenced in a study of blood T cell repertoires in COVID-19. Sequenced by immunoSEQ multiplex PCR; TCRdb stores in-frame clones only, minus some. Among roughly 130,000 clones listed, 84% were seen once. Sequencing was performed on PBMCs or T cells enriched from blood (not recorded which). These receptors came from a woman aged 25 to 39 who had recovered from COVID-19.

The chain is built from TRBV15 and TRBJ2-3, with 7 bases identical to TRBD2. Germline CDR1 is LNHNV and CDR2 is YYDKDF (reference sequence). J gave up 4 bases and V 5 bases, and 6 bases lay outside the gene matches. The CDR3 is made up of 14 amino acids. CDR3 loop: CATSLGLDSDTQYF. DNA of the CDR3: TGTGCCACCAGCCTAGGACTAGATTCAGATACGCAGTATTTT.

The rearrangement joins TRBV27 to TRBJ2-7; 9 bases match TRBD1. CDR1 and CDR2 from the germline V gene are MNHEY and SMNVEV (reference sequence). This CDR3 region has 15 residues. The V segment lost 0 bases and the J segment 7 bases; nucleotides outside the gene matches: 7. The CDR3 here is CASSLSWTGVIEQYF. The DNA of the CDR3 is TGTGCCAGCAGTTTATCGTGGACAGGGGTTATAGAGCAGTACTTC.

This chain joins TRBV7-2 and TRBJ2-3, with 10 bases that match TRBD2. V shed 5 bases, J shed 2 bases, and the junction held 10 bases outside the gene matches. The CDR3 spans 17 residues. Germline values: CDR1 SGHTA, CDR2 FQGNSA. The CDR3 spells CASSGIPSGRPTDTQYF. As DNA, the CDR3 is TGTGCCAGCAGCGGAATCCCTAGCGGGAGACCCACAGATACGCAGTATTTT.

The rearrangement joins TRBV28 to TRBJ2-5; 12 positions agree with TRBD2. This CDR3 has 16 amino acids. With V trimmed by 3 bases and J by 3 bases, 5 bases remained unmatched. CDR1 is MDHEN and CDR2 is SYDVKM in the germline V gene. The CDR3, as DNA: TGTGCCAGCAGTTTTCGGCTAGCGGGAGGGGAAGAGACCCAGTACTTC. It codes for CASSFRLAGGEETQYF.

J is TRBJ1-6 and V is TRBV4-3; 7 bases map to TRBD1. The junction had 4 bases not matched to a gene; V was cut back by 2 bases and J by 6 bases. Germline CDR1 reads LGHNA; CDR2 reads YSLEER. The CDR3 has 15 amino acids. In DNA, the CDR3 is TGCGCCAGCAGCCAACGACAGGGTAGTAATTCACCCCTCCACTTT. This translates into CASSQRQGSNSPLHF.

The V call is TRBV7-6, the J call TRBJ1-2; D ambiguous. Germline CDR1 SGHVS, CDR2 FNYEAQ. Trimming shortened V by 0 bases and J by 8 bases, and 19 bases separated the two germline ends. The CDR3 length is 16 residues. Here the CDR3 reads CASSLAMRGQGGGYTF. As DNA, the CDR3 is TGTGCCAGCAGCTTAGCGATGAGAGGGCAAGGTGGGGGCTACACCTTC.

CDR3 in amino acids: CASSPFPGQGGGSEAFF. CDR3 bases: TGTGCCAGCTCACCCTTCCCGGGACAGGGCGGAGGGTCTGAAGCTTTCTTT. The chain combines TRBV18 with TRBJ1-1; 9 positions agree with TRBD1. The CDR3 length is 17 residues. Trimming at V came to 3 bases and at J to 6 bases, leaving 14 bases not matched to a gene. Germline V lookup: CDR1 KGHSH, CDR2 LQKENI. The variable domain in full, completed from reference TRBV18 and TRBJ1-1, reads NAGVMQNPRHLVRRRGQEARLRCSPMKGHSHVYWYRQLPEEGLKFMVYLQKENIIDESGMPKERFSAEFPKEGPSILRIQQVVRGDSAAYFCASSPFPGQGGGSEAFFGQGTRLTVV.

A single count supports this clone. The chain uses TRBV15 and TRBJ1-4; no clear D. Germline V lookup: CDR1 LNHNV, CDR2 YYDKDF (reference sequence). Trimming took off 1 base at V and 7 bases at J, with 7 bases between the two ends. The CDR3 covers 13 residues. For the CDR3, the DNA is TGTGCCACCAGCAGAGGAAGAGGTGAAAAACTGTTTTTT. Its protein is CATSRGRGEKLFF.

Note on this clone: The identical CDR3 is also encoded by other nucleotide sequences in the sample. V is TRBV28 and J is TRBJ2-3; 7 nucleotides agree with TRBD1. This CDR3 spans 14 amino acids. The V gene end was trimmed by 5 bases and the J gene end by 3 bases; junction bases not matched to a gene: 5. In germline, CDR1 is MDHEN, CDR2 SYDVKM. CDR3 loop: CASSPPGGTDTQYF. In DNA form, the CDR3 reads TGTGCCAGCAGTCCCCCAGGGGGTACAGATACGCAGTATTTT.

The V call is TRBV11-1, the J call TRBJ2-7, with D uncertain. The CDR3 has 14 residues. Germline CDR1 is SGHAT and CDR2 is FQDESV (reference sequence). V lost 5 bases and J 7 bases, leaving 18 bases between the germline ends. CDR3 nucleotide sequence: TGTGCCAGCAGCCCCCCCCCGGTATCCCTGGAGCAGTACTTC. Translation: CASSPPPVSLEQYF.

The chain recombines TRBV5-1 with TRBJ1-6, with D perhaps TRBD1 (5 bases). In germline, CDR1 is SGHRS, CDR2 YFSETQ. V was clipped by 0 bases and J by 9 bases, with 10 bases between them. This CDR3 region has 14 residues. As DNA, the CDR3 is TGCGCCAGCAGCTTGGCAGGGAGGGGTTCACCCCTCCACTTT. The encoded protein is CASSLAGRGSPLHF. The full variable domain, in which reference TRBV5-1 and TRBJ1-6 provide the parts outside the CDR3, is KAGVTQTPRYLIKTRGQQVTLSCSPISGHRSVSWYQQTPGQGLQFLFEYFSETQRNKGNFPGRFSGRQFSNSRSEMNVSTLELGDSALYLCASSLAGRGSPLHFGNGTRLTVT.

The CDR3 reads CASSHGTTGGNVNTGELFF. The CDR3 bases are TGTGCCAGCAGCCATGGGACGACAGGGGGTAATGTTAACACCGGGGAGCTGTTTTTT. This chain joins TRBV7-2 and TRBJ2-2, with TRBD1 matching over 9 bases. The CDR3 length is 19 residues. The ends lost 5 bases at V and 2 bases at J; junction bases unmatched: 15. Germline V lookup: CDR1 SGHTA, CDR2 FQGNSA.

This clone was found once. The V call is TRBV5-6, the J call TRBJ1-5; TRBD1 matches 7 bases. Germline CDR1 SGHDT, CDR2 YYEEEE. The CDR3 is made up of 14 amino acids. Trimming removed 4 bases from V and 0 bases from J; junction bases left unmatched: 1. CDR3 in DNA: TGTGCCAGCAGCCGACAGGGTAGCAATCAGCCCCAGCATTTT. The encoded protein is CASSRQGSNQPQHF.

This CDR3 is CATSDSSGRAPETQYF. Here the CDR3 DNA reads TGTGCCACCAGTGATTCTAGCGGGAGGGCCCCGGAGACCCAGTACTTC. The J gene is TRBJ2-5, the V gene TRBV24-1; 12 nucleotides match TRBD2. J gave up 5 bases and V 2 bases, and 5 bases lay outside the gene matches. This CDR3 has 16 amino acids. Germline CDR1 and CDR2: KGHDR and SFDVKD.

V and J are TRBV7-2 and TRBJ2-1; D is perhaps TRBD1 (5 bases). Germline V gene sequence: CDR1 SGHTA, CDR2 FQGNSA. V gave up 1 base and J gave up 7 bases, with 23 bases separating them. CDR3 length: 18 amino acids. The CDR3 DNA reads TGTGCCAGCAGCTTAGTTCCCTTTCTCAGGGATAAATCGAATGAGCAGTTCTTC. The encoded protein is CASSLVPFLRDKSNEQFF.

J is TRBJ2-2 and V is TRBV7-3; weak D call: TRBD1 (5 bases). Per the germline V gene, CDR1 is SGHTA and CDR2 is FQGTGA. The CDR3 is made up of 14 amino acids. V lost 5 bases and J lost 3, with 10 bases in between. The CDR3 reads CASSPRRDTGELFF. The CDR3 bases are TGTGCCAGCAGCCCTCGCAGGGACACCGGGGAGCTGTTTTTT.

The chain joins TRBV5-4 to TRBJ2-2, with a weak D call TRBD2 (5 bases). Germline V gives CDR1 SGHNT, CDR2 YYREEE (reference sequence). V shed 1 base and J shed 2 bases, with 12 bases lying between them. This CDR3 is 16 amino acids long. The CDR3: CASSLLGRPNTGELFF. Written as DNA, the CDR3 is TGTGCCAGCAGCTTGTTAGGGAGACCAAACACCGGGGAGCTGTTTTTT.

This chain connects TRBV12-3 or TRBV12-4 to TRBJ1-1; D gene unclear. The ends were cut back, 1 base at V and 4 bases at J, with 7 bases in the middle. The CDR3 is 13 amino acids. The CDR3 protein is CASSLDQFTEAFF. DNA of the CDR3: TGTGCCAGCAGTTTAGATCAGTTCACTGAAGCTTTCTTT.

This clone was recorded once. The V gene is TRBV7-2, the J gene TRBJ1-4; D is undetermined. Germline values: CDR1 SGHTA, CDR2 FQGNSA. V dropped 1 base and J dropped 8 bases, with 11 bases sitting between them. There are 14 residues in the CDR3. This CDR3 is CASSLDGVGEKLFF. CDR3 coding DNA: TGTGCCAGCAGCTTAGACGGGGTTGGGGAAAAACTGTTTTTT.

This clone was recorded only once. V usage is TRBV7-2 and J usage is TRBJ1-2; 7 bases fit TRBD1. Germline trimming cut 5 bases from V and 2 bases from J; bases unmatched to any gene: 5. The CDR3 has 14 amino acids. Germline V gene data show CDR1 as SGHTA and CDR2 as FQGNSA. In DNA, the CDR3 is TGTGCCAGCAGCCCGGGACAGACAAACTATGGCTACACCTTC. This translates into CASSPGQTNYGYTF.

The chain links TRBV5-1 to TRBJ1-6, with TRBD1 identical over 7 bases. CDR1 and CDR2 (germline): SGHRS, YFSETQ. The CDR3 covers 18 residues. V gave up 0 bases and J gave up 0 bases; unmatched junction bases: 6. The DNA of the CDR3 is TGCGCCAGCAGCTTGGGCAGGGGGGTCAGCTCCTATAATTCACCCCTCCACTTT. Translation: CASSLGRGVSSYNSPLHF.

The rearrangement links TRBV19 to TRBJ1-2, with TRBD1 matching 7 bases. Germline values: CDR1 LNHDA, CDR2 SQIVND (reference sequence). This CDR3 comprises 11 residues. With 6 bases clipped from V and 5 bases from J, the junction kept 0 bases outside the gene matches. DNA for the CDR3: TGTGCCAGTAGACAGGGGTATGGCTACACCTTC. This gives the protein CASRQGYGYTF.

The sample holds a few counts of this clone. CDR3 amino acids: CASSQVLTGGHSNQPQHF. In DNA, the CDR3 is TGTGCCAGCAGCCAAGTTCTAACAGGGGGCCATTCTAATCAGCCCCAGCATTTT. This chain links TRBV4-2 with TRBJ1-5; 9 bases line up with TRBD1. This CDR3 contains 18 residues. CDR1 and CDR2 (germline): LGHNA, YNFKEQ. V trimming: 1 base; J trimming: 4 bases; junction bases outside the gene matches: 11.

The gene calls are TRBV7-8 and TRBJ2-7, with a possible D match to TRBD1 (6 bases). Germline assignment: CDR1 SGHVS and CDR2 FQNEAQ. V was pared by 7 bases and J by 0 bases, with 16 bases between. This CDR3 region has 15 residues. CDR3 bases: TGTGCCAGCAAAGGTAGGGGGAGTACCTCCTACGAGCAGTACTTC. Protein product: CASKGRGSTSYEQYF.

The V gene is TRBV28, the J gene TRBJ1-5, with a tentative D call TRBD1 (6 bases). The CDR3 runs 15 residues. V was trimmed by 7 bases and J by 5 bases, leaving 18 bases between them. Germline-derived CDR1 and CDR2 are MDHEN and SYDVKM. The chain's CDR3 is CASTPRPGTHQPQHF. The CDR3 DNA follows: TGTGCCAGCACTCCCCGCCCCGGGACACATCAGCCCCAGCATTTT.

The chain is built from TRBV5-5 and TRBJ2-3; 10 bases map to TRBD2. Germline values: CDR1 SGHKS, CDR2 YYEKEE (reference sequence). V dropped 0 bases and J dropped 1; count of bases not matched to a gene: 2. The CDR3 totals 16 residues. The CDR3 nucleotides are TGTGCCAGCAGCTTGGTCCTAGCGGGGGGCACAGATACGCAGTATTTT. It yields the protein CASSLVLAGGTDTQYF.

The genes are TRBV3-1 (or the pseudogene TRBV3-2) and TRBJ1-2; 9 bases agree with TRBD1. CDR3 length equals 13 residues. With V trimmed by 6 bases and J by 4 bases, 3 bases remained unmatched. From germline, CDR1 is LGHDT and CDR2 YNNKEL (reference sequence). CDR3 protein: CASRGQGLYGYTF. CDR3 in DNA: TGTGCCAGCAGGGGACAGGGTCTCTATGGCTACACCTTC.